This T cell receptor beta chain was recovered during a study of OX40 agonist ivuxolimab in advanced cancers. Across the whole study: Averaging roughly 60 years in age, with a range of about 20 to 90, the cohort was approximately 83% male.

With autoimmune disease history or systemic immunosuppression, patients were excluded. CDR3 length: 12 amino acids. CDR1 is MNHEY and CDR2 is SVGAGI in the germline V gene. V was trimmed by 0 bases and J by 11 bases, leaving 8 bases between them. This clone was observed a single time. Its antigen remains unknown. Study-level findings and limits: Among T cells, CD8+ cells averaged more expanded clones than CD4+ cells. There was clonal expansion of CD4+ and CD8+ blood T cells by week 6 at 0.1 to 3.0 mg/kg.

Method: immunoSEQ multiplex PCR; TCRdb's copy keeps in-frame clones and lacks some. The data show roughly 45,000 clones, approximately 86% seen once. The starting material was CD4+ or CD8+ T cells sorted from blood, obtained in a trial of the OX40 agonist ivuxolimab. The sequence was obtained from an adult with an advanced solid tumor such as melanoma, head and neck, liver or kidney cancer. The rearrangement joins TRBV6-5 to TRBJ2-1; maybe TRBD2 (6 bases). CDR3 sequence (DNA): TGTGCCAGCAGTTACTCGGCGGGGAAGCAGTTCTTC. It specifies CASSYSAGKQFF.